One sample yielded the 10 T cell receptor beta chains listed below, sequenced in a study of blood T cells in healthy people across ages. With a J-beta primer mix and a sample-barcoded 5' primer, a second PCR ran roughly 6 to 11 cycles. TCRdb re-called the 5' RACE reads through MiXCR, storing one row per CDR3 protein. Of hundreds of thousands of distinct CDR3 sequences listed, roughly 31% were seen once; the top ten hold around 14%. Input material: blood. These receptors came from an elderly woman in good health.

This chain uses TRBV12-3 or TRBV12-4 with TRBJ2-3; either TRBD1 or TRBD2 may supply D (5 bases each). V shed 7 bases and J shed 4 bases, with 12 bases lying between them. The CDR3 length is 13 residues. CDR3 in DNA: TGTGCCAGCACCCGGGGCAGCGCAGATACGCAGTATTTT. Its protein is CASTRGSADTQYF.

To note about this clonotype: At one end the junction does not follow the germline gene, possibly because of a read error. The CDR3 reads CAGSLGTEGETQYF. CDR3 nucleotides: TGCGCCGGCAGCTTGGGGACAGAGGGAGAGACCCAGTACTTC. The rearrangement joins TRBV5-1 to TRBJ2-7, with 7 positions matching TRBD1. The DNA end lines up better with TRBJ2-5; the J call may be wrong. There are 14 residues in the CDR3. The germline CDR1 and CDR2 sequences are SGHRS and YFSETQ.

Points on this clonotype: A much larger clone differs by one base, so this may be a read error. The rearrangement uses TRBV19 and TRBJ2-1; D call uncertain. The closer fit of TRBJ2-7 to the DNA end suggests the J call may be wrong. The CDR3 loop spans 12 amino acids. CDR1 LNHDA and CDR2 SQIVND come from the germline V gene (reference sequence). CDR3 protein: CASSIERNEQYF. In nucleotides, the CDR3 is TGTGCCAGTAGTATAGAGCGGAATGAGCAGTACTTC.

For the CDR3, the DNA is TGTGCCAGCAGTAGGACAGGAGACCACTGCGAGCAGTACTTC. Protein product: CASSRTGDHCEQYF. The chain couples TRBV6-1 to TRBJ2-5; 7 nucleotides match TRBD1. The DNA end is more similar to TRBJ2-7, so the J call may be wrong. Germline values: CDR1 MNHNS, CDR2 SASEGT. The CDR3 runs to 14 residues.

This chain joins TRBV5-1 and TRBJ2-1; 12 nucleotides match TRBD2. Germline V gene sequence: CDR1 SGHRS, CDR2 YFSETQ. J gave up 4 bases and V 4 bases, and 3 bases lay outside the gene matches. This CDR3 comprises 15 residues. The CDR3 DNA sequence: TGCGCCAGCAGCGCGACTAGCGGGAGTTACAATGAGCAGTTCTTC. This sequence encodes CASSATSGSYNEQFF.

This clonotype has more than one count but fewer than ten. Being one base from a much bigger clone, this may be a read error. V usage is TRBV29-1 and J usage is TRBJ2-5, with 8 bases matching TRBD2. Germline V CDR1 and CDR2: SQVTM, ANQGSEA. The CDR3 runs to 19 residues. The trim removed 7 bases at V and 11 bases at J, leaving 33 bases unmatched. The CDR3 region is CSAISRQDGRGGSRSEQYF. The CDR3 coding sequence is TGCAGCGCAATTTCACGCCAGGATGGACGGGGGGGGTCCCGCAGTGAGCAGTACTTC.

In this sample, this clonotype turned up many times. The genes are TRBV27 and TRBJ1-6, with TRBD1 as a possible D gene (5 bases). CDR3 length: 15 amino acids. From germline, CDR1 is MNHEY and CDR2 SMNVEV (reference sequence). V was trimmed by 4 bases and J by 10 bases, leaving 17 bases between them. CDR3 sequence (DNA): TGTGCCAGCAGTTGGGGACGGGGAATAGGGTCACCCCTCCACTTT. This encodes CASSWGRGIGSPLHF.

The chain employs TRBV7-2 and TRBJ1-5; TRBD1 is a possible D gene (6 bases). Per germline, CDR1 SGHTA and CDR2 FQGNSA. The length of the CDR3 is 16 residues. V was pared by 5 bases and J by 0 bases, with 14 bases between. The chain's CDR3 is CASSRTRGYSNQPQHF. For the CDR3, the DNA is TGTGCCAGCAGCCGGACCAGGGGATATAGCAATCAGCCCCAGCATTTT.

This clonotype was observed at least ten times. The gene calls are TRBV7-9 and TRBJ2-7; TRBD1 matches 7 bases. The CDR3 has 17 amino acids. Germline CDR1 SEHNR, CDR2 FQNEAQ (reference sequence). Trimming removed 4 bases from V and 2 bases from J; junction bases left unmatched: 14. The CDR3 region is CASSYIPGTVITYEQYF. For the CDR3, the DNA is TGTGCCAGCAGCTATATACCCGGGACAGTAATTACCTACGAGCAGTACTTC.

The chain recombines TRBV5-1 with TRBJ1-1, with 10 bases matching TRBD1. CDR3 length equals 15 residues. Germline loops: CDR1 SGHRS, CDR2 YFSETQ. J was trimmed by 4 bases and V by 4 bases; bases with no gene match: 7. The CDR3 region is CASSGVDRGVTEAFF. The CDR3 DNA reads TGCGCCAGCAGCGGAGTGGACAGGGGGGTCACTGAAGCTTTCTTT.